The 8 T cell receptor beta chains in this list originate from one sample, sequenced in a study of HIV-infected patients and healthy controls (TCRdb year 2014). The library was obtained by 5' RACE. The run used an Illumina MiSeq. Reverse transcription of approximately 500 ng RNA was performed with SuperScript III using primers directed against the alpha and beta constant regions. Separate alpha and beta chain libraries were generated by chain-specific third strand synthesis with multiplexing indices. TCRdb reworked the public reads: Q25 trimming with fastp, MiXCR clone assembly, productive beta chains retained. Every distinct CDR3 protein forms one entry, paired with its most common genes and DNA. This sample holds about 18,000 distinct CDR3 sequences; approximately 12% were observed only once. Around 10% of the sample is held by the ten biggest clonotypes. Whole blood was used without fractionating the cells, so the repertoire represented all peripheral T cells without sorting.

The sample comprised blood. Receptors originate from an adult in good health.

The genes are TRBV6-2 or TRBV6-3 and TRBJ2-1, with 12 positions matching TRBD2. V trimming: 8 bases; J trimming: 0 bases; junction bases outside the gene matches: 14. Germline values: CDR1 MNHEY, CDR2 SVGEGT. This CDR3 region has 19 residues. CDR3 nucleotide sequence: TGTGCCAGCGTACGGGGGAGACTAGCGGGGGCCAACTCCTACAATGAGCAGTTCTTC. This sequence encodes CASVRGRLAGANSYNEQFF.

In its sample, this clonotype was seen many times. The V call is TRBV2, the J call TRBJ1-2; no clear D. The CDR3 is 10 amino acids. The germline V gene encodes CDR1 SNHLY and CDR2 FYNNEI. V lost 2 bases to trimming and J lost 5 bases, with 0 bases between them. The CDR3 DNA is TGTGCCAGCAGTGAATATGGCTACACCTTC. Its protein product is CASSEYGYTF.

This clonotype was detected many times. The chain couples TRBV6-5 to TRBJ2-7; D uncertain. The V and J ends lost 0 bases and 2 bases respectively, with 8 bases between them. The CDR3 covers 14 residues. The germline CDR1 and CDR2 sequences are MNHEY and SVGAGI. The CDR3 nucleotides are TGTGCCAGCAGTTACTCCGTCCAGACCTACGAGCAGTACTTC. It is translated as CASSYSVQTYEQYF.

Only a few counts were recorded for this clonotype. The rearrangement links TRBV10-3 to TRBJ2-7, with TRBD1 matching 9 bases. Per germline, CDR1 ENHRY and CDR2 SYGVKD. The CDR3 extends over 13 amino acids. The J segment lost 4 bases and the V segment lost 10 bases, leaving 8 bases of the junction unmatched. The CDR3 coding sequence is TGTGCCACCGAGGGGACAGGGCCTTACGAGCAGTACTTC. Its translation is CATEGTGPYEQYF.

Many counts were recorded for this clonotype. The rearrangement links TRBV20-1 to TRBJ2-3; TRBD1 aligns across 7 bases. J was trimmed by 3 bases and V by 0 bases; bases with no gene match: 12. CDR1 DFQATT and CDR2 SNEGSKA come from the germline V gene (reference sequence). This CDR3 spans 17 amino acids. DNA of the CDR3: TGCAGTGCTAGAGATCTACAGGGGCGAGTAGGGACAGATACGCAGTATTTT. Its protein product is CSARDLQGRVGTDTQYF.

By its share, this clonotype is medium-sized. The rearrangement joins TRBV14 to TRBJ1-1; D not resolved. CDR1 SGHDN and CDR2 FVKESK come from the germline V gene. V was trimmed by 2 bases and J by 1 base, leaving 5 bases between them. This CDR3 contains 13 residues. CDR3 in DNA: TGTGCCAGCAGCCAATCAGGGAACACTGAAGCTTTCTTT. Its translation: CASSQSGNTEAFF.

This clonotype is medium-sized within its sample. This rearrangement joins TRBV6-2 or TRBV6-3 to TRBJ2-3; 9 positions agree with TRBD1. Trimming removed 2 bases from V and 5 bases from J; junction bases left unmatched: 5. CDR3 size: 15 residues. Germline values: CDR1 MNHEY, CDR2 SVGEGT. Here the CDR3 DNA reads TGTGCCAGCAGTTACCGGGACAGGGTGGGAGATACGCAGTATTTT. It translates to CASSYRDRVGDTQYF.

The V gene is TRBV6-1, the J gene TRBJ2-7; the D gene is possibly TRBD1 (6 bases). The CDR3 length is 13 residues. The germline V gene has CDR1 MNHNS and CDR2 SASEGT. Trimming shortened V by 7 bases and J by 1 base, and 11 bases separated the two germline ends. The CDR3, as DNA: TGTGCCAGCAACAGGGTCGGGTCCTACGAGCAGTACTTC. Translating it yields CASNRVGSYEQYF.